The rows below give T cell receptor beta chains drawn from one sample of a study of T cell responses to AZD1222 COVID-19 vaccine. Clones were read by immunoSEQ multiplex PCR, and TCRdb kept only the in-frame ones, dropping some. The sample contains around 100,000 clones, around 90% of which appear only once. The source material was peripheral blood, sampled on day 0 of AZD1222 vaccination. The origin of the receptors is an adult in good health. Each CDR3 is given with its conserved first and last residue. Fields, in order: J gene, CDR3 length, D gene, V gene, clone size, CDR3 protein, CDR3 DNA. D genes are given only for firm matches. Clone size is shown for a subset of rows, as once, few, many or a class of expanded clone.

>TRBJ2-1|11|NA|TRBV29-1|NA
CSVEWGNEQFF
TGCAGCGTTGAGTGGGGTAATGAGCAGTTCTTC
>TRBJ1-5|14|NA|TRBV27|NA
CASSQTGSHQPQHF
TGTGCCAGCTCCCAGACGGGTTCTCATCAGCCCCAGCATTTT
>TRBJ1-4|13|NA|TRBV5-1|NA
CASSLQTNEKLFF
TGCGCCAGCAGTTTACAGACTAATGAAAAACTGTTTTTT
>TRBJ2-1|14|NA|TRBV5-1|once
CASSLGQLYNEQFF
TGCGCCAGCAGCTTGGGACAGTTATACAATGAGCAGTTCTTC
>TRBJ2-7|17|TRBD2|TRBV7-8|NA
CASSSSGSGSLSYEQYF
TGTGCCAGCAGCTCGAGTGGTAGCGGGAGCTTATCCTACGAGCAGTACTTC
>TRBJ1-2|12|NA|TRBV6-5|NA
CASPWGGYGYTF
TGTGCCAGCCCTTGGGGGGGCTATGGCTACACCTTC
>TRBJ1-5|18|TRBD1|TRBV19|NA
CASSIRRDSSYSNQPQHF
TGTGCCAGTAGTATTCGCCGGGACAGCTCTTATAGCAATCAGCCCCAGCATTTT
>TRBJ2-5|17|TRBD2|TRBV7-6|NA
CASSLAVASGMGETQYF
TGTGCCAGCAGCTTAGCGGTGGCTAGCGGGATGGGAGAGACCCAGTACTTC
>TRBJ1-2|17|TRBD1|TRBV27|NA
CASSLFAGGEGNYGYTF
TGTGCCAGCAGCCTATTCGCAGGGGGCGAGGGTAACTATGGCTACACCTTC
>TRBJ2-1|15|NA|TRBV13|NA
CASSSAGRGDNEQFF
TGTGCCAGCAGCTCCGCAGGCAGAGGGGACAATGAGCAGTTCTTC
>TRBJ1-2|14|NA|TRBV25-1|NA
CASSELAASGGYTF
TGTGCCAGCAGTGAACTTGCAGCCTCCGGCGGCTACACCTTC
>TRBJ2-1|15|TRBD2|TRBV28|NA
CASNPLMAGEDEQFF
TGTGCCAGCAACCCCTTAATGGCGGGAGAAGATGAGCAGTTCTTC
>TRBJ2-2|14|NA|TRBV28|NA
CASSLHPNTGELFF
TGTGCCAGCAGCCTACACCCGAACACCGGGGAGCTGTTTTTT
>TRBJ1-6|14|TRBD1|TRBV28|NA
CASSQGQWGSPLHF
TGTGCCAGCAGCCAGGGACAGTGGGGCTCACCCCTCCACTTT
>TRBJ2-7|13|NA|TRBV15|once
CATSREEANEQYF
TGTGCCACCAGCAGAGAAGAGGCTAACGAGCAGTACTTC
>TRBJ1-5|15|NA|TRBV11-2|NA
CASSQIGGGNQPQHF
TGTGCCAGCAGCCAGATTGGGGGTGGCAATCAGCCCCAGCATTTT
>TRBJ2-6|15|NA|TRBV5-8|NA
CASSLQGLWANVLTF
TGTGCCAGCAGCTTGCAGGGACTCTGGGCCAACGTCCTGACTTTC
>TRBJ2-2|16|NA|TRBV5-1|NA
CASSPSGGPDTGELFF
TGCGCCAGCAGCCCATCCGGGGGCCCGGACACCGGGGAGCTGTTTTTT
>TRBJ2-7|15|NA|TRBV30|NA
CAWSEPRTVLYEQYF
TGTGCCTGGAGTGAACCCCGGACAGTACTTTACGAGCAGTACTTC
>TRBJ2-7|13|NA|TRBV3-1/TRBV3-2|NA
CASSQGETYEQYF
TGTGCCAGCAGCCAAGGGGAAACCTACGAGCAGTACTTC
>TRBJ2-1|15|NA|TRBV7-2|NA
CASSLASPAYNEQFF
TGTGCCAGCAGCTTAGCTTCTCCAGCCTACAATGAGCAGTTCTTC
>TRBJ1-5|12|NA|TRBV6-5|NA
CASHRIGQPQHF
TGTGCCAGCCACCGTATTGGTCAGCCCCAGCATTTT
>TRBJ2-2|14|NA|TRBV9|NA
CASSVGGVDGELFF
TGTGCCAGCAGCGTAGGGGGTGTGGACGGGGAGCTGTTTTTT
>TRBJ1-5|15|NA|TRBV6-5|NA
CASSKGLDSNQPQHF
TGTGCCAGCAGTAAGGGACTTGATAGCAATCAGCCCCAGCATTTT